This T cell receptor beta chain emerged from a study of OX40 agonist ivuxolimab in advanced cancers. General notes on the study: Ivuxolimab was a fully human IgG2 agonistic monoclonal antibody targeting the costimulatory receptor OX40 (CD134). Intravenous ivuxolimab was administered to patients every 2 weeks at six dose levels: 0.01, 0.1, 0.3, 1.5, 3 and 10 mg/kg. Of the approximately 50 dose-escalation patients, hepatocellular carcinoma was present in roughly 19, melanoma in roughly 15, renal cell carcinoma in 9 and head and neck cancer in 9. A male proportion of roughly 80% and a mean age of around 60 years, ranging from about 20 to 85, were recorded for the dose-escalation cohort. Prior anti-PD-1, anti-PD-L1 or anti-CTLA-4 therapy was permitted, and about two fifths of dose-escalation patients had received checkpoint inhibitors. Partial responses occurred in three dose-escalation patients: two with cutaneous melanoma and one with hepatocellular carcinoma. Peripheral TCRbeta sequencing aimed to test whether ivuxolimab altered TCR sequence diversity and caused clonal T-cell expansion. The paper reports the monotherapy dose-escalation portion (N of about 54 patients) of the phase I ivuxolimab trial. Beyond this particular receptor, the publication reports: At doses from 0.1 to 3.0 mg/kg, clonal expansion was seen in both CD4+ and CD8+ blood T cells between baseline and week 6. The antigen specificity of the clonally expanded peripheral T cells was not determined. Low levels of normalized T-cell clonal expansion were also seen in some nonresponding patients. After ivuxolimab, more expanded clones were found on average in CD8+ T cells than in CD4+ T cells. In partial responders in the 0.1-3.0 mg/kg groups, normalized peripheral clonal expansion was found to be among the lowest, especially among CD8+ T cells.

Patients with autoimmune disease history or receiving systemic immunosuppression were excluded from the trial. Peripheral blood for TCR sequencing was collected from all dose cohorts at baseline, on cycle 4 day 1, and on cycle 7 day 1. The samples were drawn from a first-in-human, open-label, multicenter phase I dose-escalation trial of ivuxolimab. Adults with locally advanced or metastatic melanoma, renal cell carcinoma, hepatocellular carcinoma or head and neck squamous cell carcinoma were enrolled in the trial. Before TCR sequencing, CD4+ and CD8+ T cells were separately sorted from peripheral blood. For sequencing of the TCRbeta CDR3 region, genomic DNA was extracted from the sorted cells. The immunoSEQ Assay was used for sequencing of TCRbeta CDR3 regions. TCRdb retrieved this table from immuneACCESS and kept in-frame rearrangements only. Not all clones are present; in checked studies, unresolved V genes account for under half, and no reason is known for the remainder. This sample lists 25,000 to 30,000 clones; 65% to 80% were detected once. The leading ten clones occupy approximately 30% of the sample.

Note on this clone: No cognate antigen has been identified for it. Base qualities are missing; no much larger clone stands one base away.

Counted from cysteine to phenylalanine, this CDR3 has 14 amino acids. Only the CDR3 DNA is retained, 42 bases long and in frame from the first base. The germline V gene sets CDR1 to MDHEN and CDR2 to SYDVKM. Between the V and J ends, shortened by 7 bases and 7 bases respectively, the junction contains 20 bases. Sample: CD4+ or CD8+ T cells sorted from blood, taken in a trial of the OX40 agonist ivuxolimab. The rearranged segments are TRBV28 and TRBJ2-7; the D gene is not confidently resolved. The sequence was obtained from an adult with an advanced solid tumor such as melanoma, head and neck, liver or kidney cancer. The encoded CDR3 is CASTLQDKPLEQYF. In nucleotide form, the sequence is TGTGCCAGCACCCTACAAGACAAACCCTTGGAGCAGTACTTC.